The T cell receptor (beta chain) described here comes from a study of blood T cell repertoires in COVID-19. Cohort assignment relied on participant-reported clinical history. The data were produced by immunoSEQ multiplex PCR, yet TCRdb's version contains in-frame clones alone and is incomplete. The data hold under 350,000 clones, with roughly nine tenths observed a single time. V was pared by 5 bases and J by 3 bases, with 3 bases of the junction left unmatched. Per germline, CDR1 MDHEN and CDR2 SYDVKM. The CDR3 contains 15 residues. This clonotype originated in a woman aged 55-70 years who had recovered from COVID-19. What was sequenced was PBMCs or T cells enriched from blood (not recorded which). The chain has TRBV28 and TRBJ1-5; the match to TRBD1 covers 11 bases. The CDR3 coding sequence is TGTGCCAGCAGTCCGGGACAGGGGGTCAATCAGCCCCAGCATTTT. Encoded protein: CASSPGQGVNQPQHF.